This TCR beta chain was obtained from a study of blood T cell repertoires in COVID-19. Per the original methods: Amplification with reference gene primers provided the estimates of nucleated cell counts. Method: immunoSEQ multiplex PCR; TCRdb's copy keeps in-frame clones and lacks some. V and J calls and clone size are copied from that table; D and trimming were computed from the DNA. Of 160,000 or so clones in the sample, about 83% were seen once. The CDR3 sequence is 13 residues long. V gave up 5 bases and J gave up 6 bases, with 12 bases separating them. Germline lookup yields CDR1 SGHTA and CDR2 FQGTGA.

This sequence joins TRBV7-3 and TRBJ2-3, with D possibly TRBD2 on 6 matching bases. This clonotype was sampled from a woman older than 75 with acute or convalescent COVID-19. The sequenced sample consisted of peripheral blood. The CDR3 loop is CASSGGLFDTQYF. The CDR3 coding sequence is TGTGCCAGCAGCGGGGGACTCTTCGATACGCAGTATTTT. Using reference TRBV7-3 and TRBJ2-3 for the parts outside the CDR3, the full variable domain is GAGVSQTPSNKVTEKGKYVELRCDPISGHTALYWYRQSLGQGPEFLIYFQGTGAADDSGLPNDRFFAVRPEGSVSTLKIQRTERGDSAVYLCASSGGLFDTQYFGPGTRLTVL.